Following are 16 T cell receptor beta chains from one sample sequenced in a study of blood T cells in healthy people across ages. Primed by a sample-barcoded 5' primer and a J-beta primer mix, a second PCR proceeded for 7 to 11 cycles. Each CDR3 protein gets one entry after TCRdb re-called the 5' RACE reads with MiXCR. The data hold about 570,000 distinct CDR3 sequences, with roughly a quarter observed a single time. The sequenced sample was blood. Receptor source: a woman in her 70s in good health.

This clonotype was counted a few times. The V gene is TRBV10-3, the J gene TRBJ2-5; D uncertain. Trimming cost V 0 bases and J 4 bases, with 18 bases left between them. This CDR3 comprises 17 residues. CDR1 ENHRY and CDR2 SYGVKD come from the germline V gene. The CDR3 DNA sequence: TGTGCCATCAGTGAGTCGATTTCTTTGGTTCAAAGAGAGACCCAGTACTTC. It translates to CAISESISLVQRETQYF.

This clonotype was detected many times. The rearrangement links TRBV6-5 to TRBJ2-7; TRBD1 or TRBD2 may be the D gene (6 bases each). This CDR3 is built from 15 residues. Germline CDR1 and CDR2: MNHEY and SVGAGI. V lost 7 bases to trimming and J lost 3 bases, with 19 bases between them. DNA for the CDR3: TGTGCCAGCACCCCCCCCGGGGGCACGGGCTACGAGCAGTACTTC. It codes for CASTPPGGTGYEQYF.

This clonotype was counted between two and nine times. The gene calls are TRBV12-3 or TRBV12-4 and TRBJ2-7; a weak D match, TRBD1 (6 bases). CDR3 length: 16 residues. V dropped 5 bases and J dropped 0 bases, with 17 bases sitting between them. The CDR3 protein is CASSPSTGLSSYEQYF. CDR3 DNA sequence: TGTGCCAGCAGTCCTAGTACAGGGTTAAGCTCCTACGAGCAGTACTTC.

There are a few counts of this clonotype. This chain joins TRBV7-2 and TRBJ2-5; D may be TRBD1 (7 bases). CDR1 is SGHTA and CDR2 is FQGNSA in the germline V gene. V dropped 4 bases and J dropped 5 bases, with 14 bases sitting between them. The CDR3 is made up of 14 amino acids. The CDR3 spells CASSSPRGRETQYF. DNA for the CDR3: TGTGCCAGCAGCTCGCCCAGGGGGAGGGAGACCCAGTACTTC.

This clonotype was seen just once. The chain employs TRBV7-3 and TRBJ2-5; perhaps D is TRBD1 or TRBD2 (5 bases each). From germline, CDR1 is SGHTA and CDR2 FQGTGA. The CDR3 totals 14 residues. V lost 5 bases to trimming and J lost 5 bases, with 15 bases between them. The DNA of the CDR3 is TGTGCCAGCAGCCCCGGGGCTCCAACCGAGACCCAGTACTTC. Translation: CASSPGAPTETQYF. The full variable domain, with the rest looked up from reference TRBV7-3 and TRBJ2-5, is GAGVSQTPSNKVTEKGKYVELRCDPISGHTALYWYRQSLGQGPEFLIYFQGTGAADDSGLPNDRFFAVRPEGSVSTLKIQRTERGDSAVYLCASSPGAPTETQYFGPGTRLLVL.

The chain carries TRBV7-8 and TRBJ2-7, with D unclear. Germline loops: CDR1 SGHVS, CDR2 FQNEAQ. V lost 3 bases to trimming and J lost 2 bases, with 14 bases between them. The CDR3 covers 15 residues. This chain's CDR3 is CASSFRSLQTYEQYF. CDR3 coding DNA: TGTGCCAGCAGCTTCCGGAGCCTCCAAACCTACGAGCAGTACTTC.

This clonotype appeared a few times. The chain joins TRBV24-1 to TRBJ2-5; D may correspond to TRBD1 or TRBD2 (6 bases each). This CDR3 spans 17 amino acids. The ends were cut back, 0 bases at V and 1 base at J, with 14 bases in the middle. Germline CDR1 reads KGHDR; CDR2 reads SFDVKD. CDR3 loop: CATSDLGGGTPQETQYF. As DNA, the CDR3 is TGTGCCACCAGTGATTTGGGAGGGGGGACGCCCCAAGAGACCCAGTACTTC.

This clonotype appeared a few times. This chain links TRBV10-3 with TRBJ1-5, with a tentative D call TRBD1 (5 bases). The V end lost 5 bases, the J end lost 1 base, and 9 bases lay between the germline ends. This CDR3 has 14 amino acids. Germline V gives CDR1 ENHRY, CDR2 SYGVKD. The CDR3: CAISIGDSNQPQHF. The CDR3 nucleotides read TGTGCCATCAGTATCGGGGACAGCAATCAGCCCCAGCATTTT.

The V gene is TRBV7-2, the J gene TRBJ1-5, with D unresolved. The CDR3 is 13 amino acids. Germline V gene sequence: CDR1 SGHTA, CDR2 FQGNSA. Trimming stripped 1 base from V and 7 bases from J, with 8 bases between. DNA of the CDR3: TGTGCCAGCAGCTTAGAAGTCCGGCAGCCCCAGCATTTT. Its protein is CASSLEVRQPQHF.

This clonotype was counted only a few times. This chain joins TRBV5-1 and TRBJ1-1, with D perhaps TRBD1 (5 bases). The CDR3 contains 14 residues. The V gene lost 0 bases and the J gene lost 3 bases, with 9 bases spanning the gap. Germline loops: CDR1 SGHRS, CDR2 YFSETQ. The CDR3 here is CASSLAPGDTEAFF. In DNA form, the CDR3 reads TGCGCCAGCAGCTTGGCCCCGGGGGACACTGAAGCTTTCTTT.

CDR3 sequence (DNA): TGCAGTGCTAGAAGGGCCAGGACAGGGCAGGATCAGCCCCAGCATTTT. The encoded protein is CSARRARTGQDQPQHF. The rearrangement uses TRBV20-1 and TRBJ1-5, with 8 bases matching TRBD1. This CDR3 is 16 amino acids long. The V segment lost 2 bases and the J segment 5 bases; nucleotides outside the gene matches: 11. Germline-derived CDR1 and CDR2 are DFQATT and SNEGSKA (reference sequence).

In its sample, this clonotype was seen a few times. The chain combines TRBV4-2 with TRBJ1-4; possible D gene TRBD1, 5 bases. This CDR3 contains 15 residues. The germline V gene encodes CDR1 LGHNA and CDR2 YNFKEQ. V lost 6 bases to trimming and J lost 7 bases, with 18 bases between them. Here the CDR3 DNA reads TGTGCCAGCAGTAAGGCCGGGACCTTGGGTGAAAAACTGTTTTTT. It encodes CASSKAGTLGEKLFF.

A word on this clonotype: The junction shows a germline mismatch at one end, possibly a read error. V and J are TRBV5-5 and TRBJ1-1, with unresolved D. The germline V gene has CDR1 SGHKS and CDR2 YYEKEE (reference sequence). This CDR3 is 14 amino acids long. CDR3 in amino acids: CASSPWVGNTEAFF. The CDR3 region has the DNA TGTGCCAGCAGCCCTTGGGTCGGGAACACTGAAGCCTTCTTT.

This clonotype was seen a handful of times. The rearrangement joins TRBV5-1 to TRBJ2-3; 11 bases match TRBD2. CDR1 SGHRS and CDR2 YFSETQ come from the germline V gene. J lost 4 bases, V lost 0 bases, and 7 bases had no gene match. This CDR3 is built from 17 residues. This CDR3 is CASSLADSGGAADTQYF. The DNA for the CDR3 is TGCGCCAGCAGCTTGGCAGATAGCGGGGGGGCGGCAGATACGCAGTATTTT.

The V and J genes are TRBV3-1 and TRBJ2-7; TRBD2 matches 12 bases. The J call could be wrong; TRBJ2-5 is a better fit for the DNA end. The CDR3 loop spans 16 amino acids. CDR1 and CDR2 (germline): LGHDT, YNNKEL (reference sequence). As DNA, the CDR3 is TGTGCCAGCAGCCACGGACTAGCGGGGCTCCAAGAGACCCAGTACTTC. Translated, it gives CASSHGLAGLQETQYF.

The chain is built from TRBV20-1 and TRBJ1-5, with D unclear. V was clipped by 2 bases and J by 0 bases, with 14 bases between them. This CDR3 is 16 amino acids long. The V gene's germline CDR1 is DFQATT and CDR2 SNEGSKA (reference sequence). CDR3 sequence reads: CSARSASENSNQPQHF. DNA for the CDR3: TGCAGTGCTAGATCCGCGAGCGAAAATAGCAATCAGCCCCAGCATTTT.